What follows are 29 T cell receptor beta chains derived from one specimen sequenced in a study of spatial heterogeneity in lung cancer. TCRdb recomputed calls from the 5' RACE reads with MiXCR, one row per CDR3 protein. In the table there are tens of thousands of distinct CDR3 sequences, 5% to 6.5% of which are singletons. Time point here: blood at routine non-recurrence follow-up after resection. The authors sequenced whole RNA from tumor, nontumor lung or frozen PBMC without sorting. Sample: PBMCs, taken at follow-up. The receptor set was obtained from a male donor with early-stage non-small cell lung cancer.

This chain uses TRBV19 with TRBJ2-5; 7 nucleotides align to TRBD1. The CDR3 runs 15 residues. Trimming removed 6 bases from V and 1 base from J; junction bases left unmatched: 8. Germline V gene data show CDR1 as LNHDA and CDR2 as SQIVND (reference sequence). CDR3 coding DNA: TGTGCCAGTAGGAGAAAAGGGACAGTCCAAGAGACCCAGTACTTC. This codes for CASRRKGTVQETQYF.

In its sample, this clonotype was seen many times. The CDR3 loop is CASSPNDRNTEAFF. DNA for the CDR3: TGTGCCAGCAGCCCCAATGACAGGAACACTGAAGCTTTCTTT. V and J are TRBV7-9 and TRBJ1-1, with a weak D call TRBD1 (5 bases). V was shortened by 5 bases and J by 1 base, with 11 bases between the two germline ends. CDR1 is SEHNR, CDR2 FQNEAQ, per germline (reference sequence). The CDR3 consists of 14 residues.

V gene TRBV12-3 or TRBV12-4 combines with J gene TRBJ1-2; D may be TRBD1 (6 bases). The CDR3 sequence is 17 residues long. Trimming cost V 6 bases and J 2 bases, with 22 bases left between them. The DNA for the CDR3 is TGTGCCAGCAGCCTGAAGATAACCGGGACACCAAACTATGGCTACACCTTC. Translated: CASSLKITGTPNYGYTF.

The sample holds many counts of this clonotype. The chain employs TRBV10-3 and TRBJ2-5; 9 bases are a match to TRBD1. Per germline, CDR1 ENHRY and CDR2 SYGVKD. The V segment lost 5 bases and the J segment 3 bases; nucleotides outside the gene matches: 1. This CDR3 region has 13 residues. This chain's CDR3 is CAISRQGEETQYF. DNA for the CDR3: TGTGCCATCAGTAGACAGGGGGAAGAGACCCAGTACTTC.

The chain has TRBV6-2 or TRBV6-3 and TRBJ1-5; tentative D call: TRBD1 (5 bases). Germline V gives CDR1 MNHEY, CDR2 SVGEGT. This CDR3 has 14 amino acids. V was trimmed by 8 bases and J by 5 bases, leaving 16 bases between them. For the CDR3, the DNA is TGTGCCAGCTGTTCCTCGACAGAGCATCAGCCCCAGCATTTT. Protein: CASCSSTEHQPQHF.

In its sample, this clonotype was seen many times. The chain carries TRBV4-3 and TRBJ2-7; perhaps TRBD2 as D (6 bases). The germline V gene has CDR1 LGHNA and CDR2 YSLEER. Trimming removed 0 bases from V and 7 bases from J, with 10 bases in between. The CDR3 consists of 13 residues. The CDR3, as DNA: TGCGCCAGCAGCCAAGATGGAGGGTTTGAGCAGTACTTC. It encodes CASSQDGGFEQYF.

This clonotype was picked up a small number of times. The chain links TRBV20-1 to TRBJ1-2, with a weak D call TRBD1 (5 bases). V lost 6 bases, J lost 2 bases, and 13 bases lay in between. Germline lookup yields CDR1 DFQATT and CDR2 SNEGSKA (reference sequence). The CDR3 totals 13 residues. This CDR3 reads CSAREAGNYGYTF. The CDR3, as DNA: TGCAGTGCCAGGGAGGCAGGGAACTATGGCTACACCTTC.

This clonotype was seen at least ten times. As DNA, the CDR3 is TGCAGTGCCAGTCAAACAGGGGGTGAAAAACTGTTTTTT. Protein sequence: CSASQTGGEKLFF. This chain joins TRBV20-1 and TRBJ1-4, with 8 bases lining up with TRBD1. There are 13 residues in the CDR3. J lost 7 bases, V lost 6 bases, and 7 bases had no gene match. Germline CDR1 is DFQATT and CDR2 is SNEGSKA (reference sequence).

This clonotype appeared a few times. The chain is built from TRBV12-3 or TRBV12-4 and TRBJ2-7, with 7 bases lining up with TRBD1. The trim removed 8 bases at V and 2 bases at J, leaving 6 bases unmatched. CDR3 length: 13 amino acids. The CDR3 here is CASSRDRAYEQYV. The DNA of the CDR3 is TGTGCCAGCTCACGGGACAGAGCCTACGAGCAGTACGTC.

This clonotype showed up many times. The chain carries TRBV10-3 and TRBJ2-1; 10 nucleotides agree with TRBD2. The J segment lost 8 bases and the V segment lost 8 bases, leaving 12 bases of the junction unmatched. The CDR3 is 15 residues long. The germline gives CDR1 ENHRY, CDR2 SYGVKD. In DNA form, the CDR3 reads TGTGCCATCTCCCGAGTGGCTAGCGGGGGCTATGAGCAGTTCTTC. It codes for CAISRVASGGYEQFF.

The rearrangement joins TRBV12-3 or TRBV12-4 to TRBJ2-3; D is undetermined. Trimming took 6 bases from V and 5 from J, leaving 12 bases between them. The CDR3 is 13 residues long. Written as DNA, the CDR3 is TGTGCCAGCAGCTGGGGAACAGAAGATACGCAGTATTTT. Amino acids: CASSWGTEDTQYF.

The table lists this clonotype with many counts. J is TRBJ1-2 and V is TRBV29-1; unclear D gene. Trimming stripped 3 bases from V and 8 bases from J, with 13 bases between. Germline values: CDR1 SQVTM, CDR2 ANQGSEA. CDR3 length: 12 residues. The CDR3 nucleotides are TGCAGCGTTGATTCTCCGGGTCAAGGCTACACCTTC. It translates to CSVDSPGQGYTF.

This clonotype was detected many times. This chain joins TRBV6-1 and TRBJ2-4, with D possibly TRBD1 on 5 matching bases. The CDR3 runs 16 residues. From germline, CDR1 is MNHNS and CDR2 SASEGT. Between the trimmed V and J ends, which lost 6 bases and 0 bases, there was a span of 15 bases. As DNA, the CDR3 is TGTGCCAGCAGCGAAAGGGGATTTCTAGCCAAAAACATTCAGTACTTC. Translating it yields CASSERGFLAKNIQYF.

This clonotype was picked up many times. V gene TRBV7-9 combines with J gene TRBJ2-5; unclear D gene. This CDR3 comprises 14 residues. Per the germline V gene, CDR1 is SEHNR and CDR2 is FQNEAQ (reference sequence). Trimming took off 0 bases at V and 7 bases at J, with 12 bases between the two ends. The CDR3 spells CASSLAGSPGTQYF. The DNA of the CDR3 is TGTGCCAGCAGCTTAGCGGGCTCCCCGGGGACCCAGTACTTC. The whole variable domain, filled in from reference TRBV7-9 and TRBJ2-5, reads DTGVSQNPRHKITKRGQNVTFRCDPISEHNRLYWYRQTLGQGPEFLTYFQNEAQLEKSRLLSDRFSAERPKGSFSTLEIQRTEQGDSAMYLCASSLAGSPGTQYFGPGTRLLVL.

This clonotype was observed a few times. The chain combines TRBV4-2 with TRBJ2-3; a possible D gene is TRBD1 (5 bases). The V gene lost 2 bases and the J gene lost 7 bases, with 16 bases spanning the gap. Germline V lookup: CDR1 LGHNA, CDR2 YNFKEQ. The CDR3 sequence is 15 residues long. In nucleotides, the CDR3 is TGTGCCAGCAGCCAAACCGCGACAGTAGGAAATACGCAGTATTTT. Translating it yields CASSQTATVGNTQYF.

The sample holds many counts of this clonotype. This rearrangement joins TRBV18 to TRBJ2-1; D gene uncertain. V was cut by 1 base and J by 8 bases, with 9 bases left in between. This CDR3 region has 13 residues. Germline CDR1 KGHSH, CDR2 LQKENI. The CDR3 nucleotides are TGTGCCAGCTCACCACAAGGCCGGGATGAGCAGTTCTTC. Protein: CASSPQGRDEQFF.

This clonotype has a count of ten or more. The V gene is TRBV5-1, the J gene TRBJ1-5; no definite D call. This CDR3 contains 13 residues. Per germline, CDR1 SGHRS and CDR2 YFSETQ. V lost 0 bases, J lost 4 bases, and 5 bases lay in between. Here the CDR3 DNA reads TGCGCCAGCAGCTTGGCCGTTAATCAGCCCCAGCATTTT. This gives the protein CASSLAVNQPQHF.

This clonotype was observed many times. The chain employs TRBV12-3 or TRBV12-4 and TRBJ2-7, with D possibly being TRBD2 (5 bases). The CDR3 has 15 residues. Trimming shortened V by 6 bases and J by 3 bases, and 18 bases separated the two germline ends. The CDR3 DNA reads as TGTGCCAGCAGCCCTGCCCAGAGCGGATTCTACGAGCAGTACGTC. Protein: CASSPAQSGFYEQYV.

The table lists this clonotype with many counts. This chain uses TRBV9 with TRBJ2-2; 8 bases align to TRBD2. The CDR3 length is 17 residues. Per germline, CDR1 SGDLS and CDR2 YYNGEE. V shed 4 bases, J shed 4 bases, and the junction held 12 bases outside the gene matches. The CDR3 DNA follows: TGTGCCAGCAGCCCTCCCTTCGGACTAGCAGGCACCGGGGAGCTGTTTTTT. Amino acids: CASSPPFGLAGTGELFF.

The genes are TRBV6-2 or TRBV6-3 and TRBJ2-7, with 7 bases that match TRBD1. V was clipped by 6 bases and J by 0 bases; unmatched bases: 2. The germline V gene has CDR1 MNHEY and CDR2 SVGEGT. The CDR3 sequence is 13 residues long. The CDR3 nucleotides are TGTGCCAGCAGAGGGACAGTCTCCTACGAGCAGTACTTC. This gives the protein CASRGTVSYEQYF.

This clonotype was seen ten or more times. The chain carries TRBV10-3 and TRBJ1-5; 10 nucleotides agree with TRBD1. This CDR3 spans 14 amino acids. J lost 5 bases, V lost 6 bases, and 4 bases had no gene match. From germline, CDR1 is ENHRY and CDR2 SYGVKD. CDR3 DNA sequence: TGTGCCATCAGCCCCGGGACAGGGGATCAGCCCCAGCATTTT. The encoded protein is CAISPGTGDQPQHF.

This chain uses TRBV30 with TRBJ2-5, with D perhaps TRBD2 (5 bases). The CDR3 extends over 13 amino acids. V lost 2 bases, J lost 4 bases, and 11 bases lay in between. Germline lookup yields CDR1 GTSNPN and CDR2 SVGIG (reference sequence). In DNA, the CDR3 is TGTGCCTGGAGTCCCGGTGAGGGAGAGACCCAGTACTTC. Translation: CAWSPGEGETQYF. The complete variable domain, with remaining parts taken from reference TRBV30 and TRBJ2-5, reads SQTIHQWPATLVQPVGSPLSLECTVEGTSNPNLYWYRQAAGRGLQLLFYSVGIGQISSEVPQNLSASRPQDRQFILSSKKLLLSDSGFYLCAWSPGEGETQYFGPGTRLLVL.

The sample holds many counts of this clonotype. The CDR3 DNA reads as TGTGCCAGTAGAAGACAGGCCTATAATTCACCCCTCCACTTT. Amino acid sequence: CASRRQAYNSPLHF. The genes are TRBV19 and TRBJ1-6, with D possibly TRBD1 on 6 matching bases. Germline-derived CDR1 and CDR2 are LNHDA and SQIVND (reference sequence). V lost 6 bases and J lost 2, with 8 bases in between. The CDR3 runs 14 residues.

This clonotype has at least ten counts. V usage is TRBV20-1 and J usage is TRBJ2-1; the match to TRBD2 covers 10 bases. This CDR3 comprises 14 residues. CDR1 and CDR2 from the germline V gene are DFQATT and SNEGSKA (reference sequence). J was trimmed by 0 bases and V by 6 bases; bases with no gene match: 2. CDR3 nucleotides: TGCAGTGCCGGACTAGCGGTCTCCTACAATGAGCAGTTCTTC. Amino acids: CSAGLAVSYNEQFF.

This clonotype was seen a handful of times. V usage is TRBV18 and J usage is TRBJ2-7; D is possibly TRBD2 (6 bases). Trimming took off 0 bases at V and 4 bases at J, with 10 bases between the two ends. Looked up from germline, CDR1 is KGHSH and CDR2 is LQKENI. The length of the CDR3 is 14 residues. The CDR3: CASSPPGLTYEQYF. Written as DNA, the CDR3 is TGTGCCAGCTCACCACCGGGACTGACTTACGAGCAGTACTTC.

There are many counts of this clonotype. The chain is built from TRBV7-2 and TRBJ1-1; D is perhaps TRBD1 (6 bases). The CDR3 is 12 residues long. V shed 5 bases and J shed 10 bases, with 14 bases lying between them. The germline V gene has CDR1 SGHTA and CDR2 FQGNSA. As DNA, the CDR3 is TGTGCCAGCAGCGTTACAGGGATAGTAGCTTTCTTT. Protein: CASSVTGIVAFF.

For this clonotype: A much larger clone differs by one base, so this may be a read error. The chain recombines TRBV10-2 with TRBJ1-2; D ambiguous. CDR1 is WSHSY, CDR2 SAAADI, per germline. This CDR3 has 13 residues. The CDR3 sequence: CAGSERSGSGYTF. The CDR3 DNA is TGCGCCGGCAGTGAACGAAGCGGGAGTGGCTACACCTTC.

This clonotype was seen a few times. The V gene is TRBV6-6, the J gene TRBJ2-1, with no clear D. Germline CDR1 reads MNHNY; CDR2 reads SVGAGI (reference sequence). The CDR3 loop spans 12 amino acids. The V end was cut by 2 bases, the J end by 10 bases, with 9 bases between. CDR3 coding DNA: TGTGCCAGCAGTTACAAGGGAAGCGAGCAGTTCTTC. Protein: CASSYKGSEQFF.

Worth noting for this clonotype: Just one base apart from a much larger clone, this may be a read error. It is likely a read error, because the conserved phenylalanine at the end of the CDR3 is missing. This rearrangement joins TRBV6-2 or TRBV6-3 to TRBJ1-4; D unresolved. From germline, CDR1 is MNHEY and CDR2 SVGEGT. The V end lost 6 bases, the J end lost 0 bases, and 5 bases lay between the germline ends. This CDR3 has 13 amino acids. The CDR3 loop is CASRQSTNEKLFC. CDR3 coding DNA: TGTGCCAGCAGACAGTCAACTAATGAAAAACTGTTTTGT.